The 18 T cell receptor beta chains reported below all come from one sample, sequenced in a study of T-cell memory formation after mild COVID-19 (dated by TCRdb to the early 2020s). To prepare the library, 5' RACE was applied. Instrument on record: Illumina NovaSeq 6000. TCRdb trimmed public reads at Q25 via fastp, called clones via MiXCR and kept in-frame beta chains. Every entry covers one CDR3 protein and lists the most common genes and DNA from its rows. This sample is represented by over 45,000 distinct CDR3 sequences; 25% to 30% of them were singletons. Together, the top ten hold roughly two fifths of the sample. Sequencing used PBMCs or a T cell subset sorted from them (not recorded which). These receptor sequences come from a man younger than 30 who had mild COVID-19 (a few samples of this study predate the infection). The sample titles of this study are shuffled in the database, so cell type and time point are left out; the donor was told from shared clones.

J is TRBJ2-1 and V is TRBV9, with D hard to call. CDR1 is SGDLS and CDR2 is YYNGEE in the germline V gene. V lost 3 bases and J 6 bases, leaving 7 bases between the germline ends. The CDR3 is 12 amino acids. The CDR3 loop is CASSALVNEQFF. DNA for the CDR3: TGTGCCAGCAGCGCCTTAGTCAATGAGCAGTTCTTC.

CDR3 coding DNA: TGTGCCAGCAGCCGTGCAGGGGGGGTGGGCACTGAAGCTTTCTTT. Amino acids: CASSRAGGVGTEAFF. This sequence joins TRBV11-2 and TRBJ1-1, with 7 bases fitting TRBD1. V lost 5 bases to trimming and J lost 4 bases; unmatched junction nucleotides: 10. CDR1 and CDR2 from the germline V gene are SGHAT and FQNNGV. The CDR3 sequence is 15 residues long.

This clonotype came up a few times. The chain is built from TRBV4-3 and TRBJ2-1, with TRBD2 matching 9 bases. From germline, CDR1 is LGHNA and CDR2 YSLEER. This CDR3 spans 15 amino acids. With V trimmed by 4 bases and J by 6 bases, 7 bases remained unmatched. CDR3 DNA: TGCGCCAGCAGCCCCGTAGCGGGGGCCTCCAATGAGCAGTTCTTC. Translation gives CASSPVAGASNEQFF.

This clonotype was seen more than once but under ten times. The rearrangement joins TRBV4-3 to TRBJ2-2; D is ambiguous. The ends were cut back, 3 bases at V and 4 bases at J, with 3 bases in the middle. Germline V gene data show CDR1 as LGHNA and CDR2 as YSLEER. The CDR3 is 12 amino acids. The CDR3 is CASSHLTGELFF. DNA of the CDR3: TGCGCCAGCAGCCACCTCACCGGGGAGCTGTTTTTT.

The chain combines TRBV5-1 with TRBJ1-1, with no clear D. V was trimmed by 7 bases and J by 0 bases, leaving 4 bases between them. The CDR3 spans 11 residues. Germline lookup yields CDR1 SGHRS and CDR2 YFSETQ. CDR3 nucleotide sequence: TGCGCCAGCCGGGTGAACACTGAAGCTTTCTTT. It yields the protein CASRVNTEAFF. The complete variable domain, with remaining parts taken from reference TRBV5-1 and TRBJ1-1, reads KAGVTQTPRYLIKTRGQQVTLSCSPISGHRSVSWYQQTPGQGLQFLFEYFSETQRNKGNFPGRFSGRQFSNSRSEMNVSTLELGDSALYLCASRVNTEAFFGQGTRLTVV.

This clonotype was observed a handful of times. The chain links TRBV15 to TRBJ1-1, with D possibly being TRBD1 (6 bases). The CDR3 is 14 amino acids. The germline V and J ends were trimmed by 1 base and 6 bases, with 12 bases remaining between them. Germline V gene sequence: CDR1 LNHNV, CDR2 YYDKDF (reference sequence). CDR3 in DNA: TGTGCCACCAGCAGAGTTTCGGGACACCCTGAAGCTTTCTTT. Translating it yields CATSRVSGHPEAFF.

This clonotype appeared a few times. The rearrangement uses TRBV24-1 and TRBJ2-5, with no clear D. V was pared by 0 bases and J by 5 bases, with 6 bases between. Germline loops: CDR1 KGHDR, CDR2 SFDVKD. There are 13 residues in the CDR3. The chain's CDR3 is CATSDLVGETQYF. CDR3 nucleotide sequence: TGTGCCACCAGTGATTTGGTAGGGGAGACCCAGTACTTC.

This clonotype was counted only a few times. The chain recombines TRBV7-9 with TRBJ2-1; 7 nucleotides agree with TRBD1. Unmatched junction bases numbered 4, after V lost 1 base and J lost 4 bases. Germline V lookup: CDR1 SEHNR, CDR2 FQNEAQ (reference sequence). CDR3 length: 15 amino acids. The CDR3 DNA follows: TGTGCCAGCAGCTTAGAGGGGGCGCGATACAATGAGCAGTTCTTC. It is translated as CASSLEGARYNEQFF. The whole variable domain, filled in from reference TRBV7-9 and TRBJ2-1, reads DTGVSQNPRHKITKRGQNVTFRCDPISEHNRLYWYRQTLGQGPEFLTYFQNEAQLEKSRLLSDRFSAERPKGSFSTLEIQRTEQGDSAMYLCASSLEGARYNEQFFGPGTRLTVL.

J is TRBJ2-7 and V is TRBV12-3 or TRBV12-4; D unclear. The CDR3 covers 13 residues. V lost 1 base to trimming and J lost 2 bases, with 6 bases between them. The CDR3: CASSLGATYEQYV. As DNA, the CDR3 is TGTGCCAGCAGTTTAGGGGCAACCTACGAGCAGTACGTC.

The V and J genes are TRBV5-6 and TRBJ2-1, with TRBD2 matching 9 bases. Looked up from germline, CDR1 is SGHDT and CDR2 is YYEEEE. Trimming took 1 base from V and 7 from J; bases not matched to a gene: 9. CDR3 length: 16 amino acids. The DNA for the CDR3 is TGTGCCAGCAGCTTGCCCCCGCTAGCGGGGAGGAATGAGCAGTTCTTC. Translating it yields CASSLPPLAGRNEQFF.

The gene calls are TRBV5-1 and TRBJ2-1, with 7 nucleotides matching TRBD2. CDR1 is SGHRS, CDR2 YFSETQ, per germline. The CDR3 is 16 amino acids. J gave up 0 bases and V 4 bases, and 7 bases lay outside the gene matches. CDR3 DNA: TGCGCCAGCAGCCCGACCCGGACTAGCTCCTACAATGAGCAGTTCTTC. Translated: CASSPTRTSSYNEQFF. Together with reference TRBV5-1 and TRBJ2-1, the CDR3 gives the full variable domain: KAGVTQTPRYLIKTRGQQVTLSCSPISGHRSVSWYQQTPGQGLQFLFEYFSETQRNKGNFPGRFSGRQFSNSRSEMNVSTLELGDSALYLCASSPTRTSSYNEQFFGPGTRLTVL.

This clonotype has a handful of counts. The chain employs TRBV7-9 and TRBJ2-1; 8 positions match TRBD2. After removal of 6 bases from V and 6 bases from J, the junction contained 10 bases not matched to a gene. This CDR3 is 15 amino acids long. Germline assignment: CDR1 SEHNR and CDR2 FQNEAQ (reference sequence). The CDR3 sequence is CASSSTSGYSNEQFF. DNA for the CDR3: TGTGCCAGCAGTTCTACTAGCGGATATTCCAATGAGCAGTTCTTC.

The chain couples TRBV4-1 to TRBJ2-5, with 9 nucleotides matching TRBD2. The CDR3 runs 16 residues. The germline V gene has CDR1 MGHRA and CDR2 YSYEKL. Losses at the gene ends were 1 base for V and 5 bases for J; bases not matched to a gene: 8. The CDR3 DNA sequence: TGCGCCAGCAGCCAAGTCAGCGGGGGGACTGGGGAGACCCAGTACTTC. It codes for CASSQVSGGTGETQYF.

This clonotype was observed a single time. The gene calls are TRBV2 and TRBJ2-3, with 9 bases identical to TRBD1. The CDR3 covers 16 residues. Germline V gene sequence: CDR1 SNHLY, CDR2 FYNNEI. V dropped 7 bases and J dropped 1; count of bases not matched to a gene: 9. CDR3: CASIARDRDGTDTQYF. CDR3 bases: TGTGCCAGCATCGCCCGGGACAGGGATGGCACAGATACGCAGTATTTT.

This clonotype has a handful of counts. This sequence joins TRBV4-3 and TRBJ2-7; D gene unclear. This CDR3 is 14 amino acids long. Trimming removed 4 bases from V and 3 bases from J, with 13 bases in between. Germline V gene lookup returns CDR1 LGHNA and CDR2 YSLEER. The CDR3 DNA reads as TGCGCCAGCAGCCTATACGCAGTACTCTACGAGCAGTACGTC. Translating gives CASSLYAVLYEQYV.

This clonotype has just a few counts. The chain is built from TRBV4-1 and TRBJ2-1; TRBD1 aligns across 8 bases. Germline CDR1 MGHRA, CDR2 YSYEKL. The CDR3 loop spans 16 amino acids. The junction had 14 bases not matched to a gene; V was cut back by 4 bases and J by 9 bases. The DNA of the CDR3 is TGCGCCAGCAGCCGCCCGGGGCAGGGGGCGATGGGTGAGCAGTTCTTC. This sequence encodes CASSRPGQGAMGEQFF.

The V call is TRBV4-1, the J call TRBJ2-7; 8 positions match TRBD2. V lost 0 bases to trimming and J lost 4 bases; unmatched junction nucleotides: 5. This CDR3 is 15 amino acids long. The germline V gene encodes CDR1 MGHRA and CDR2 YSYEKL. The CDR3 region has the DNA TGCGCCAGCAGCCAAGATAGACTAGCGTTATACGAGCAGTACTTC. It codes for CASSQDRLALYEQYF.

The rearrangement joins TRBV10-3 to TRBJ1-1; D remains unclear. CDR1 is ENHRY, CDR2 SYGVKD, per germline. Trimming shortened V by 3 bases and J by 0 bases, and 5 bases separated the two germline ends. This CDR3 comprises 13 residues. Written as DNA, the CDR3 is TGTGCCATCAGTGATTCTATGAACACTGAAGCTTTCTTT. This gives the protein CAISDSMNTEAFF.